The rows below give T cell receptor beta chains drawn from one sample of a study of memory CD4+ T cells and cytomegalovirus serostatus. Data came from immunoSEQ multiplex PCR; TCRdb stores just in-frame clones and leaves some out. The sample shows more than 45,000 clones, about three quarters of them seen only once. Sequencing used memory CD4+ T cells from blood. The receptors derive from an adult in good health and CMV-seronegative. The CDR3 runs from the conserved cysteine through the conserved F or W. D genes are given only for firm matches. Clone size appears in some rows only: once, few, many, or a class for an expanded clone.

J gene | D gene | clone size | V gene | CDR3 DNA | CDR3 protein
TRBJ2-7 | TRBD1 | . | TRBV27 | TGTGCCAGCAGTTCGACAGGGGGCGAGCAGTACTTC | CASSSTGGEQYF
TRBJ1-5 | TRBD1 | . | TRBV27 | TGTGCCAGCAGTTTGCAGGGGGCCTGGGAGCCCCAGCATTTT | CASSLQGAWEPQHF
TRBJ2-7 | . | . | TRBV12-5 | TGTGCTAGTGGTTTGGAGGGTGCCGAGCAGTACTTC | CASGLEGAEQYF
TRBJ2-2 | . | once | TRBV4-1 | TGCGCCACCAGACAGTCCACCAACACCGGGGAGCTGTTTTTT | CATRQSTNTGELFF
TRBJ2-2 | . | few | TRBV7-7 | TGTGCCAGCAGCTTAGAGGCAGCCTCCGGGGAGCTGTTTTTT | CASSLEAASGELFF
TRBJ2-7 | TRBD1 | . | TRBV27 | TGTGCCAGCAGTCGACAGGGGGCCGGGACCTACGAGCAGTACTTC | CASSRQGAGTYEQYF
TRBJ2-1 | . | few | TRBV2 | TGTGCCAGCAGGAGGGGGGGCAATGAGCAGTTCTTC | CASRRGGNEQFF
TRBJ1-2 | TRBD1 | . | TRBV5-4 | TGTGCCAGCAGCCCCGGACAGGGCCCGGGTGGCTACACCTTC | CASSPGQGPGGYTF
TRBJ2-5 | TRBD2 | . | TRBV11-2 | TGTGCCAGCAGCTCCCTTAGCGGGAGTATTATGGAGACCCAGTACTTC | CASSSLSGSIMETQYF
TRBJ2-3 | . | . | TRBV5-6 | TGTGCCAGCAGCCCCCAGTTGGGGGCCGTCACAGATACGCAGTATTTT | CASSPQLGAVTDTQYF
TRBJ1-2 | . | many | TRBV30 | TGTGCCTGGGTTGATGACGGCTATGGCTACACCTTC | CAWVDDGYGYTF
TRBJ1-2 | . | . | TRBV2 | TGTGCCAGCAGTTTACAGGGCGGGGGAAACTATGGCTACACCTTC | CASSLQGGGNYGYTF
TRBJ1-1 | . | once | TRBV5-1 | TGCGCCAGCAGCCCGGGACGGATGAACACTGAAGCTTTCTTT | CASSPGRMNTEAFF
TRBJ1-2 | . | . | TRBV5-3 | TGTGCCAGAAGCCAGCGGGGGAGTGGCTACACCTTC | CARSQRGSGYTF
TRBJ1-1 | . | . | TRBV11-2 | TGTGCCAGCAGCGTCGCACTCCAGGGTATGGGTACTGAAGCTTTCTTT | CASSVALQGMGTEAFF